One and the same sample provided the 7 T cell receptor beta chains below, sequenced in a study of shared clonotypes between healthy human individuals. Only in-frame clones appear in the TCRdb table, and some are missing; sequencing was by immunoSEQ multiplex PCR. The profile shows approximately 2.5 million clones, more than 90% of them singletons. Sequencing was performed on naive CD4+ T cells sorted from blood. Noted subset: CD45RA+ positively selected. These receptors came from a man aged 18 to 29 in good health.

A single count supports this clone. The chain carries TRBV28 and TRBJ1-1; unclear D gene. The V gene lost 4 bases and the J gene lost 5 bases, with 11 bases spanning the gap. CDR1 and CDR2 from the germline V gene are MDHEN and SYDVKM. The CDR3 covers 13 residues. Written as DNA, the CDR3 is TGTGCCAGCAGTTCATCTGACATTACTGAAGCTTTCTTT. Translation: CASSSSDITEAFF.

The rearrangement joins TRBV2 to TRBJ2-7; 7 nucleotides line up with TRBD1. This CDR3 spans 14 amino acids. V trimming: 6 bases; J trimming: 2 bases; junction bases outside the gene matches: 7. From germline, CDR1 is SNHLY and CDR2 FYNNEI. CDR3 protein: CASRYSTGAYEQYF. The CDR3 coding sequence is TGTGCCAGCAGGTATTCTACAGGGGCCTACGAGCAGTACTTC.

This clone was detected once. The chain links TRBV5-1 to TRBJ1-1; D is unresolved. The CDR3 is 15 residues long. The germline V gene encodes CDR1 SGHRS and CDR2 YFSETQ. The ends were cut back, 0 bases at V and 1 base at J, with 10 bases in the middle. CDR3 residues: CASSLEVGPNTEAFF. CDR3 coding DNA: TGCGCCAGCAGCTTGGAGGTAGGGCCGAACACTGAAGCTTTCTTT.

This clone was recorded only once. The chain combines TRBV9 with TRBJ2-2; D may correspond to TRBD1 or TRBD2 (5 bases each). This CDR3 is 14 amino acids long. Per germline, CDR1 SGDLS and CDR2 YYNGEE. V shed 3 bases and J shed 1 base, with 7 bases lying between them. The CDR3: CASSAGRNTGELFF. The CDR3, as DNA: TGTGCCAGCAGCGCGGGACGGAACACCGGGGAGCTGTTTTTT. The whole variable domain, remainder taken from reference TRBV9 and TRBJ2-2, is DSGVTQTPKHLITATGQRVTLRCSPRSGDLSVYWYQQSLDQGLQFLIQYYNGEERAKGNILERFSAQQFPDLHSELNLSSLELGDSALYFCASSAGRNTGELFFGEGSRLTVL.

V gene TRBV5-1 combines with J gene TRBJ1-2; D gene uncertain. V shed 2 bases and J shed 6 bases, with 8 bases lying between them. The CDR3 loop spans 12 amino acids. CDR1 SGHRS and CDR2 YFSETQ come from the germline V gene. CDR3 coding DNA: TGCGCCAGCAGCTTCTCAAGGAATGGCTACACCTTC. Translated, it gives CASSFSRNGYTF.

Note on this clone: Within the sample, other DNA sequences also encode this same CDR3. As DNA, the CDR3 is TGTGCCAGCTCACCGGGACAGGGGGGCTCCTACGAGCAGTACTTC. It specifies CASSPGQGGSYEQYF. The chain employs TRBV18 and TRBJ2-7; 11 bases line up with TRBD1. This CDR3 has 15 residues. J was trimmed by 0 bases and V by 3 bases; bases with no gene match: 1. Germline V gene lookup returns CDR1 KGHSH and CDR2 LQKENI.

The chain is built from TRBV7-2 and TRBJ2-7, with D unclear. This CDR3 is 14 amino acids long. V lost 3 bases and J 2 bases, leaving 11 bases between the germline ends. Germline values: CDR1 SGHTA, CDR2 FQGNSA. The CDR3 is CASSFVADAYEQYF. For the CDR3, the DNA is TGTGCCAGCAGCTTCGTGGCAGATGCCTACGAGCAGTACTTC.